The sequence of this T cell receptor (beta chain) was determined in a study of graft-versus-host responses after intestinal transplantation. Background on the study: After anti-thymocyte globulin induction, recipients took tacrolimus and steroids for 3 to 4 years. Study results and caveats: An association linked early post-transplant HvG declines with peak circulating GvH clone levels. Elevated graft-versus-host to host-versus-graft clonal ratios in allografts were recorded for patients with graft-donor T cell macrochimerism.

Clones were sequenced by immunoSEQ multiplex PCR, and TCRdb holds only the in-frame ones, with some missing. The data show 95,000 to 130,000 clones, 75% to 95% seen once. Concerning this clone itself: What it binds is unknown.

This TCR was recovered from a human donor who received an intestinal transplant. The input for sequencing was unstimulated CD4+ T cells sorted from spleen or lymph node cells, taken before intestinal transplant.

The CDR3: CASSLAGGRAKNIQYF. CDR3 DNA: TGTGCCAGCAGCTTGGCCGGCGGGAGGGCCAAAAACATTCAGTACTTC. The rearrangement links TRBV5-4 to TRBJ2-4, with 8 positions matching TRBD2. CDR1 is SGHNT and CDR2 is YYREEE in the germline V gene (reference sequence). The CDR3 has 16 residues. V shed 0 bases, J shed 1 base, and the junction held 3 bases outside the gene matches.